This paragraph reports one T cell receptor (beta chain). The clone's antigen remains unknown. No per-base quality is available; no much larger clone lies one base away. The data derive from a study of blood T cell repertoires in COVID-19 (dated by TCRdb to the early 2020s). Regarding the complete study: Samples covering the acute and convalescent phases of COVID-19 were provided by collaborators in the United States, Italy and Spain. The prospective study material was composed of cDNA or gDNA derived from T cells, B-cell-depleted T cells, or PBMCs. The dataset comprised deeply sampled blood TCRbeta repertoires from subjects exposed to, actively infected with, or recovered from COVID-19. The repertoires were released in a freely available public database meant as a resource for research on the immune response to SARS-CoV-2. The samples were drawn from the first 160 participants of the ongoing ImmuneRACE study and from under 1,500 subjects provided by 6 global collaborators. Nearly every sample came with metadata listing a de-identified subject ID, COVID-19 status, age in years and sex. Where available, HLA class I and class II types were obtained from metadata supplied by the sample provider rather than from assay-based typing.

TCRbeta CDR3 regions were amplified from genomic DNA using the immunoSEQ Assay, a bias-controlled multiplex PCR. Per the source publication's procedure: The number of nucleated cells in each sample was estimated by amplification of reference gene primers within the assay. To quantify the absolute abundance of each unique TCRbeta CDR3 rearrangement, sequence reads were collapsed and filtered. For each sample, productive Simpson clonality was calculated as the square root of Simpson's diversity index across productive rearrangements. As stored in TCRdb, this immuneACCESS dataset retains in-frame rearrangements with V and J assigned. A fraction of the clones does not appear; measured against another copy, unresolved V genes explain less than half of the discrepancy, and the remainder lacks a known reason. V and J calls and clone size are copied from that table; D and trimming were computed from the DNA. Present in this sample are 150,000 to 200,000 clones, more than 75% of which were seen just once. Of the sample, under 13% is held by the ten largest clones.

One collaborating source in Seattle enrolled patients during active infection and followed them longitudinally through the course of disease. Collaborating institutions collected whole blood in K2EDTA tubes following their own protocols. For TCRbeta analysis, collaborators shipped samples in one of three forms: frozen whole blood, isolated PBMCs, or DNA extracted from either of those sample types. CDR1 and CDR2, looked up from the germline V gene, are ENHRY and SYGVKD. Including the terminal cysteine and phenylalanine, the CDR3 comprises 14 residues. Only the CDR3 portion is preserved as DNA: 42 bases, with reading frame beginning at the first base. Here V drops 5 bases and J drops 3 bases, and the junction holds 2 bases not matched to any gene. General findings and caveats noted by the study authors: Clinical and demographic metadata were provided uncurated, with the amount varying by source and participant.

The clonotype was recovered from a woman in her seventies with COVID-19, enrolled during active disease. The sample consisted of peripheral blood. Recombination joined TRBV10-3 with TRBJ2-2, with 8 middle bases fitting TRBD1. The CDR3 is CAISSQGDTGELFF. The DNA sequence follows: TGTGCCATCAGTTCACAGGGGGACACCGGGGAGCTGTTTTTT.